This entry is about one TCR beta chain. One entry per CDR3 protein, called by TCRdb with MiXCR from the RT-PCR reads. The sample has some 960,000 distinct CDR3 sequences; roughly 17% are singletons. This specimen comes from a study of patients and donors after allogeneic stem cell transplantation. The ends were cut back, 4 bases at V and 4 bases at J, with 21 bases in the middle. CDR1 is MGHDK, CDR2 SYGVNS, per germline. The CDR3 is 17 amino acids. The V call is TRBV25-1, the J call TRBJ2-3, with D possibly being TRBD1 (6 bases). Source material: blood, either unsorted or a sorted T cell fraction (not recorded which). The origin of this receptor is a human donor who was either an allogeneic HSCT recipient or a stem cell or donor lymphocyte infusion donor (not recorded which). It is not recorded whose cells these are; they may come from a transplant donor. CDR3 nucleotide sequence: TGTGCCAGCAGTGGAAATCAGGGGATAGGGGCGGCAGATACGCAGTATTTT. Translated, it gives CASSGNQGIGAADTQYF.